Listed here is a single T cell receptor (beta chain). What it binds is unknown. The entry originates in a study of cytomegalovirus exposure and HLA in healthy donors. Study outcomes and limitations: Later analysis identified some 16,000 TCR beta sequences associated with HLA alleles, using a false discovery rate threshold of 0.05.

Germline assignment: CDR1 SGHTA and CDR2 FQGNSA. The CDR3 spans 13 residues. Trimming shortened V by 3 bases and J by 7 bases, and 13 bases separated the two germline ends. Vbeta (60) and Jbeta (13) primers were used in the PCR. TCRdb's table, derived via immunoSEQ multiplex PCR, lists solely in-frame clones and lacks some. The table lists 150,000 to 200,000 clones, about four fifths of them singletons, with approximately 7% in the top ten. The specimen sequenced was PBMCs. The sequence was obtained from a woman between 25 and 40 years old in good health and CMV-seropositive. This chain links TRBV7-2 with TRBJ2-7, with D perhaps matching TRBD2 (7 bases). CDR3 loop: CASSLGGLREQYF. As DNA, the CDR3 is TGTGCCAGCAGCTTGGGGGGGCTGAGGGAGCAGTACTTC.